This T cell receptor beta chain originates from a study of low-dose radiotherapy and immunotherapy resistance in tumors. The wider study: Cohort 2, a group dosed every two weeks at 1 Gy per fraction, received 13 Gy in total over 26 weeks. Given every two weeks, intravenous cyclophosphamide 200 mg/m2 preceded radiation and immunotherapy by one day.

This clonotype was counted many times. Alpha- and beta-chain coverage of first-strand cDNA came from TRAV- and TRBV-specific primers. A constant-region primer paired with the V-primer adapter amplified TCRs over around 18 PCR cycles. The mRNA that was isolated underwent amplification by in vitro transcription. In TCRdb, the reads were re-called with MiXCR into one record per CDR3 protein. There are tens of thousands of distinct CDR3 sequences in the sample; around a quarter occur only once, and roughly 7% lies in the top ten. The CDR3 loop spans 16 amino acids. V lost 0 bases to trimming and J lost 0 bases, with 9 bases between them. Germline values: CDR1 LNHDA, CDR2 SQIVND (reference sequence). Time point indicated: before trial treatment. Donors received a regimen that comprised nivolumab, ipilimumab, aspirin, low-dose cyclophosphamide and low-dose radiotherapy.

This sequence joins TRBV19 and TRBJ1-5; D not certain. The sequencing here drew on PBMCs, taken before treatment. The TCR sequence derives from a male donor with rectosigmoid adenocarcinoma. As DNA, the CDR3 is TGTGCCAGTAGTATAGAGGGTCTGCATAGCAATCAGCCCCAGCATTTT. This translates into CASSIEGLHSNQPQHF.